The 26 T cell receptor beta chains given below trace back to one sample, sequenced in a study of cytomegalovirus exposure and HLA in healthy donors. The PCR was carried out with 60 Vbeta primers and 13 Jbeta primers. Clones were read by immunoSEQ multiplex PCR, and TCRdb kept only the in-frame ones, dropping some. The sample records about 160,000 clones, nearly 80% being singletons. What was sequenced was PBMCs. The receptors were gathered from a woman aged 40 to 50 in good health and CMV-seronegative.

The chain has TRBV6-1 and TRBJ2-4; tentatively, D is TRBD1 (6 bases). The CDR3 sequence is 13 residues long. Trimming left V 6 bases short and J 7 bases short, with 13 bases between. CDR1 and CDR2 (germline): MNHNS, SASEGT. The CDR3 DNA sequence: TGTGCCAGCAGCCCAGGGACAAGGAACATTCAGTACTTC. This translates into CASSPGTRNIQYF.

The chain has TRBV2 and TRBJ2-3; maybe TRBD1 (5 bases). V shed 6 bases and J shed 4 bases, with 14 bases lying between them. The CDR3 is made up of 14 amino acids. Germline V gene data show CDR1 as SNHLY and CDR2 as FYNNEI. CDR3 in DNA: TGTGCCAGCAGCCCTACAGGATCCCCAGATACGCAGTATTTT. It translates to CASSPTGSPDTQYF.

The J gene is TRBJ1-4, the V gene TRBV11-2; D perhaps matches TRBD1 (6 bases). V was trimmed by 2 bases and J by 8 bases, leaving 12 bases between them. The germline V gene has CDR1 SGHAT and CDR2 FQNNGV. The CDR3 length is 14 residues. CDR3 nucleotides: TGTGCCAGCAGCTTAAGGGCAGGGGTGGAAAAACTGTTTTTT. Translated, it gives CASSLRAGVEKLFF.

This chain uses TRBV5-6 with TRBJ2-6; maybe TRBD2 (5 bases). Germline lookup yields CDR1 SGHDT and CDR2 YYEEEE. V was clipped by 1 base and J by 3 bases, with 8 bases between them. The CDR3 has 15 residues. The CDR3 nucleotides read TGTGCCAGCAGCTTGAGAGGGTTTGGGGCCAACGTCCTGACTTTC. Translating it yields CASSLRGFGANVLTF.

The chain recombines TRBV27 with TRBJ1-5, with 7 bases identical to TRBD1. The germline V gene has CDR1 MNHEY and CDR2 SMNVEV (reference sequence). Trimming removed 4 bases from V and 1 base from J; junction bases left unmatched: 7. The CDR3 runs to 16 residues. CDR3 in DNA: TGTGCCAGCAGTTCGTACAGGGGTACGAGCAATCAGCCCCAGCATTTT. It is translated as CASSSYRGTSNQPQHF.

The chain recombines TRBV29-1 with TRBJ1-2; tentatively, D is TRBD1 (6 bases). Germline values: CDR1 SQVTM, CDR2 ANQGSEA. The CDR3 consists of 13 residues. Trimming removed 5 bases from V and 3 bases from J, with 13 bases in between. The DNA of the CDR3 is TGCAGCGTTATACAGGGACGGGACTATGGCTACACCTTC. It encodes CSVIQGRDYGYTF.

The genes are TRBV19 and TRBJ1-5; 9 bases are a match to TRBD1. With 4 bases clipped from V and 7 bases from J, the junction kept 11 bases outside the gene matches. Germline V gene lookup returns CDR1 LNHDA and CDR2 SQIVND (reference sequence). The CDR3 contains 16 residues. CDR3 residues: CASSTGLGTGNQPQHF. CDR3 DNA sequence: TGTGCCAGTAGTACGGGACTTGGGACAGGGAACCAGCCCCAGCATTTT.

V usage is TRBV28 and J usage is TRBJ2-5, with D tentatively TRBD1 (6 bases). Germline values: CDR1 MDHEN, CDR2 SYDVKM. This CDR3 contains 16 residues. Trimming took off 3 bases at V and 4 bases at J, with 18 bases between the two ends. The CDR3 DNA is TGTGCCAGCAGTTTCCGAGGGACATTGGCTGTAGAGACCCAGTACTTC. Encoded protein: CASSFRGTLAVETQYF.

This clone appeared a single time. The CDR3: CASSLQPGQGYEQYF. As DNA, the CDR3 is TGTGCCAGCAGCCTCCAACCGGGACAGGGTTACGAGCAGTACTTC. This sequence joins TRBV7-8 and TRBJ2-7, with 9 positions matching TRBD1. V lost 5 bases and J lost 4; bases outside the gene matches: 9. Germline CDR1 SGHVS, CDR2 FQNEAQ. The CDR3 runs 15 residues.

This rearrangement joins TRBV5-1 to TRBJ1-1; 8 nucleotides match TRBD1. Germline values: CDR1 SGHRS, CDR2 YFSETQ. After removal of 0 bases from V and 1 base from J, the junction contained 2 bases not matched to a gene. The CDR3 has 15 residues. The CDR3 protein is CASSLGGTGNTEAFF. CDR3 nucleotide sequence: TGCGCCAGCAGCTTGGGGGGGACAGGGAACACTGAAGCTTTCTTT.

The chain uses TRBV2 and TRBJ2-1, with TRBD2 matching over 10 bases. The germline V gene has CDR1 SNHLY and CDR2 FYNNEI. V gave up 11 bases and J gave up 7 bases; unmatched junction bases: 11. The CDR3 has 14 residues. CDR3 residues: CAGGSLAGWNEQFF. The CDR3 DNA follows: TGTGCCGGAGGATCACTAGCGGGGTGGAATGAGCAGTTCTTC.

V is TRBV6-5 and J is TRBJ2-3; no clear D gene. V dropped 5 bases and J dropped 2 bases, with 11 bases sitting between them. CDR3 size: 14 residues. Germline assignment: CDR1 MNHEY and CDR2 SVGAGI. The CDR3 region is CASSRRVHTDTQYF. CDR3 sequence (DNA): TGTGCCAGCAGTCGTCGGGTTCACACAGATACGCAGTATTTT.

V is TRBV6-6 and J is TRBJ1-1; maybe TRBD1 (6 bases). Germline CDR1 MNHNY, CDR2 SVGAGI (reference sequence). Trimming left V 5 bases short and J 4 bases short, with 8 bases between. The CDR3 extends over 12 amino acids. CDR3 coding DNA: TGTGCCAGCAGTAAACAGGGCACTGAAGCTTTCTTT. The encoded protein is CASSKQGTEAFF.

This sequence joins TRBV4-2 and TRBJ2-3; D is perhaps TRBD2 (6 bases). Germline assignment: CDR1 LGHNA and CDR2 YNFKEQ. V was trimmed by 4 bases and J by 2 bases, leaving 16 bases between them. CDR3 size: 16 residues. CDR3 in amino acids: CASSPAREYYTDTQYF. CDR3 nucleotide sequence: TGTGCCAGCAGCCCCGCACGGGAGTATTACACAGATACGCAGTATTTT.

The DNA for the CDR3 is TGTGCCAGCAGCCCCGGGAGCCACAACACTGAAGCTTTCTTT. Encoded protein: CASSPGSHNTEAFF. This chain joins TRBV7-9 and TRBJ1-1; D unresolved. V was cut by 5 bases and J by 2 bases, with 12 bases left in between. The length of the CDR3 is 14 residues. Per the germline V gene, CDR1 is SEHNR and CDR2 is FQNEAQ (reference sequence).

V usage is TRBV28 and J usage is TRBJ2-7; D ambiguous. This CDR3 comprises 16 residues. CDR1 is MDHEN, CDR2 SYDVKM, per germline. The V end was cut by 4 bases, the J end by 0 bases, with 16 bases between. DNA for the CDR3: TGTGCCAGCAGTTCCGAGACAAGTCCCAGCTCCTACGAGCAGTACTTC. This gives the protein CASSSETSPSSYEQYF. The full variable domain, rest sourced from reference TRBV28 and TRBJ2-7, is DVKVTQSSRYLVKRTGEKVFLECVQDMDHENMFWYRQDPGLGLRLIYFSYDVKMKEKGDIPEGYSVSREKKERFSLILESASTNQTSMYLCASSSETSPSSYEQYFGPGTRLTVT.

The chain combines TRBV6-6 with TRBJ1-5; no clear D gene. V was cut by 5 bases and J by 9 bases, with 11 bases left in between. CDR3 length equals 12 residues. Germline values: CDR1 MNHNY, CDR2 SVGAGI (reference sequence). In nucleotides, the CDR3 is TGTGCCAGCAGTGACACGATAGGGCCCCAGCATTTT. It yields the protein CASSDTIGPQHF.

The CDR3: CASSPAGGGDNEQFF. CDR3 in DNA: TGTGCCAGCAGCCCAGCGGGCGGGGGGGACAATGAGCAGTTCTTC. The chain couples TRBV11-2 to TRBJ2-1; 9 bases fit TRBD2. The V segment lost 5 bases and the J segment 5 bases; nucleotides outside the gene matches: 7. Germline CDR1 reads SGHAT; CDR2 reads FQNNGV. The length of the CDR3 is 15 residues.

V usage is TRBV9 and J usage is TRBJ1-1, with D maybe TRBD1 (6 bases). The germline CDR1 and CDR2 sequences are SGDLS and YYNGEE. Trimming stripped 3 bases from V and 2 bases from J, with 8 bases between. The CDR3 loop spans 13 amino acids. CDR3 bases: TGTGCCAGCAGCGAGGGACACAACACTGAAGCTTTCTTT. Protein sequence: CASSEGHNTEAFF.

The V and J genes are TRBV19 and TRBJ2-1; 13 nucleotides align to TRBD2. V gave up 6 bases and J gave up 9 bases; unmatched junction bases: 5. There are 14 residues in the CDR3. The germline V gene has CDR1 LNHDA and CDR2 SQIVND (reference sequence). This chain's CDR3 is CASRTSGGALEQFF. The DNA for the CDR3 is TGTGCCAGTAGAACTAGCGGGGGGGCCCTTGAGCAGTTCTTC.

The chain recombines TRBV2 with TRBJ1-5, with 8 bases identical to TRBD1. After removal of 3 bases from V and 16 bases from J, the junction contained 11 bases not matched to a gene. The CDR3 consists of 13 residues. The germline V gene encodes CDR1 SNHLY and CDR2 FYNNEI. The CDR3 coding sequence is TGTGCCAGCAGTGAGGGTCTGGGACAGGTCCTACATTTT. Translation: CASSEGLGQVLHF.

Turning to this clone: Other DNA sequences in this sample translate to the same CDR3. The gene calls are TRBV5-1 and TRBJ2-3, with 11 bases lining up with TRBD2. The CDR3 length is 15 residues. Trimming removed 0 bases from V and 4 bases from J; junction bases left unmatched: 1. The germline V gene has CDR1 SGHRS and CDR2 YFSETQ. The CDR3 bases are TGCGCCAGCAGCTTGGTAGCGGGGGGGCCAGATACGCAGTATTTT. Translation: CASSLVAGGPDTQYF.

The V gene is TRBV5-3, the J gene TRBJ2-3; 8 nucleotides match TRBD1. TRBV5-3 is treated as an ORF (open reading frame) with a function not yet certain. The V and J ends lost 7 bases and 2 bases, in that order; junction bases with no gene match: 6. The CDR3 runs 14 residues. The CDR3 sequence: CARRQGIYTDTQYF. As DNA, the CDR3 is TGTGCCAGACGACAGGGGATCTACACAGATACGCAGTATTTT.

This clone occurred a few times. V usage is TRBV6-5 and J usage is TRBJ1-1, with no clear D. V was shortened by 3 bases and J by 2 bases, with 10 bases between the two germline ends. The CDR3 has 14 amino acids. Germline assignment: CDR1 MNHEY and CDR2 SVGAGI. CDR3: CASSYTGRNTEAFF. Here the CDR3 DNA reads TGTGCCAGCAGTTATACTGGGCGCAACACTGAAGCTTTCTTT.

Only a few counts were recorded for this clone. This chain joins TRBV7-2 and TRBJ1-2; 10 nucleotides match TRBD1. J was trimmed by 7 bases and V by 3 bases; bases with no gene match: 5. This CDR3 has 14 amino acids. In germline, CDR1 is SGHTA, CDR2 FQGNSA. The CDR3, as DNA: TGTGCCAGCAGCTTCACGGGACAGGGGTTTGGCTACACCTTC. Translated: CASSFTGQGFGYTF.

This clone was counted once. The chain employs TRBV15 and TRBJ2-7; D is perhaps TRBD2 (5 bases). This CDR3 region has 13 residues. CDR1 is LNHNV and CDR2 is YYDKDF in the germline V gene (reference sequence). Trimming left V 3 bases short and J 6 bases short, with 12 bases between. In nucleotides, the CDR3 is TGTGCCACCAGCAGGGCGGGCTTACGCGAGCAGTACTTC. The encoded protein is CATSRAGLREQYF.